What follows are 17 T cell receptor beta chains derived from one specimen sequenced in a study of metastatic and nonmetastatic thyroid tumors (dated by TCRdb to 2020 to 2021). No patient had received any treatment before thyroid surgery. Receptor amplification or capture employed PCR. Sequencing took place on an Illumina HiSeq 4000. In TCRdb, the public reads were trimmed at Q25 with fastp and aligned with MiXCR, with productive beta chains retained. The sample table records some 45,000 clones; over 10% of these occur just once. The ten largest clones capture approximately 10% of the sample. What was sequenced was blood. All receptors derive from a male donor with papillary thyroid cancer or a benign thyroid nodule (not recorded which). Some clones in this sample may be carry-over from other donors' samples.

The chain is built from TRBV5-1 and TRBJ1-2; tentatively, D is TRBD1 (6 bases). The V gene's germline CDR1 is SGHRS and CDR2 YFSETQ. Trimming took off 3 bases at V and 2 bases at J, with 8 bases between the two ends. The CDR3 is 13 residues long. Written as DNA, the CDR3 is TGCGCCAGCAGCTGGCAGGGGAACTATGGCTACACCTTC. Amino acid sequence: CASSWQGNYGYTF.

This clone has only a few counts. It may be a read error: a sequence one base away is much more abundant. The chain is built from TRBV12-3 or TRBV12-4 and TRBJ2-7; TRBD2 is a possible D gene (5 bases). The CDR3 runs to 14 residues. V dropped 7 bases and J dropped 4 bases, with 17 bases sitting between them. CDR3 protein: CASIPSSGPYEQYF. The CDR3, as DNA: TGTGCCAGCATCCCCTCCAGCGGCCCGTACGAGCAGTACTTC.

This clone showed up many times. The chain carries TRBV27 and TRBJ1-6; 9 bases align to TRBD1. The CDR3 consists of 15 residues. V trimming: 6 bases; J trimming: 4 bases; junction bases outside the gene matches: 4. The germline gives CDR1 MNHEY, CDR2 SMNVEV (reference sequence). CDR3 nucleotide sequence: TGTGCCAGCAGAGGACAGGGGTATTATAATTCACCCCTCCACTTT. Protein sequence: CASRGQGYYNSPLHF.

The table lists this clone with many counts. The genes are TRBV12-5 and TRBJ1-1; D might be TRBD1 (6 bases). V lost 7 bases to trimming and J lost 4 bases, with 16 bases between them. CDR1 and CDR2 from the germline V gene are LGHNT and FRNRAP. The CDR3 loop spans 14 amino acids. The CDR3 protein is CASAWGGPGTEAFF. The CDR3 region has the DNA TGTGCTAGTGCCTGGGGGGGGCCGGGCACTGAAGCTTTCTTT.

Many counts were recorded for this clone. This chain uses TRBV6-1 with TRBJ2-2; 8 positions match TRBD2. J lost 6 bases, V lost 5 bases, and 8 bases had no gene match. The CDR3 is 15 residues long. CDR1 and CDR2 (germline): MNHNS, SASEGT. The CDR3 here is CASSFGGGASGELFF. Here the CDR3 DNA reads TGTGCCAGCAGTTTCGGGGGGGGGGCGTCCGGGGAGCTGTTTTTT.

This clone was counted ten times or more. The chain combines TRBV7-2 with TRBJ2-1; no clear D. CDR1 is SGHTA and CDR2 is FQGNSA in the germline V gene. Trimming took 5 bases from V and 7 from J, leaving 12 bases between them. The CDR3 totals 13 residues. CDR3 bases: TGTGCCAGCAGCGCAATAAGTGGAAATGAGCAGTTCTTC. It is translated as CASSAISGNEQFF.

Ten or more counts support this clone. The J gene is TRBJ2-1, the V gene TRBV6-4; TRBD2 aligns across 8 bases. CDR1 MRHNA and CDR2 SNTAGT come from the germline V gene. The CDR3 runs to 16 residues. The trim removed 3 bases at V and 7 bases at J, leaving 11 bases unmatched. CDR3 DNA sequence: TGTGCCAGCAGTGATAAGCAGACTAGCGCCGTTAATGAGCAGTTCTTC. Translating it yields CASSDKQTSAVNEQFF.

This clone was counted many times. The chain links TRBV5-4 to TRBJ2-3; 8 nucleotides align to TRBD2. This CDR3 contains 17 residues. In germline, CDR1 is SGHNT, CDR2 YYREEE (reference sequence). The V segment lost 2 bases and the J segment 1 base; nucleotides outside the gene matches: 9. The CDR3 DNA follows: TGTGCCAGCAGCTTAGGGGGACTAGGAGGGGGCACAGATACGCAGTATTTT. This encodes CASSLGGLGGGTDTQYF.

The genes are TRBV7-9 and TRBJ2-7, with 8 nucleotides matching TRBD1. Germline CDR1 is SEHNR and CDR2 is FQNEAQ (reference sequence). The CDR3 spans 14 residues. J lost 5 bases, V lost 5 bases, and 8 bases had no gene match. DNA of the CDR3: TGTGCCAGCAGCCGTAATCGGGGACAGGACGAGCAGTACTTC. This gives the protein CASSRNRGQDEQYF.

This clone was seen a few times. A much bigger clone sits one base away, suggesting this may be a read error. The chain has TRBV7-2 and TRBJ2-3; D remains unclear. The germline V gene has CDR1 SGHTA and CDR2 FQGNSA. The CDR3 covers 11 residues. In DNA, the CDR3 is TGTTCCAGCAGCCCACCGGGTACGCAGTATTTT. As protein: CSSSPPGTQYF.

This clone has a count of ten or more. The rearrangement links TRBV5-1 to TRBJ2-7; no definite D call. CDR3 length: 12 residues. CDR1 and CDR2 from the germline V gene are SGHRS and YFSETQ. V gave up 7 bases and J gave up 2 bases, with 10 bases separating them. CDR3 residues: CASRSSAYEQYF. CDR3 nucleotide sequence: TGCGCCAGCCGAAGTTCTGCCTACGAGCAGTACTTC.

This clone was seen repeatedly, ten times or more. CDR3 in amino acids: CASSPGGLVYNEQFF. The CDR3 DNA reads TGTGCCAGCAGCCCAGGGGGACTAGTGTACAATGAGCAGTTCTTC. The chain uses TRBV11-1 and TRBJ2-1, with D maybe TRBD2 (8 bases). V was pared by 5 bases and J by 4 bases, with 15 bases between. The CDR3 is made up of 15 amino acids. Germline CDR1 SGHAT, CDR2 FQDESV (reference sequence).

The sample holds a few counts of this clone. The gene calls are TRBV4-1 and TRBJ2-2, with unresolved D. V was clipped by 6 bases and J by 2 bases, with 4 bases between them. Germline-derived CDR1 and CDR2 are MGHRA and YSYEKL. The length of the CDR3 is 12 residues. DNA for the CDR3: TGCGCCAGCAGTTCCAACACCGGGGAGCTGTTTTTT. It is translated as CASSSNTGELFF.

This clone was recorded a few times. V and J are TRBV6-2 or TRBV6-3 and TRBJ1-2; 8 nucleotides line up with TRBD1. V lost 2 bases to trimming and J lost 3 bases; unmatched junction nucleotides: 8. This CDR3 comprises 16 residues. Germline-derived CDR1 and CDR2 are MNHEY and SVGEGT. CDR3 region: CASSYGQGGTHYGYTF. The DNA of the CDR3 is TGTGCCAGCAGTTACGGACAGGGTGGGACCCACTATGGCTACACCTTC.

The rearrangement uses TRBV13 and TRBJ2-3, with 7 bases matching TRBD2. This CDR3 is 19 amino acids long. Germline V gives CDR1 PRHDT, CDR2 FYEKMQ (reference sequence). With 4 bases clipped from V and 2 bases from J, the junction kept 18 bases outside the gene matches. Here the CDR3 reads CASSSIVLLACGFTDTQYF. Here the CDR3 DNA reads TGTGCCAGCAGCTCGATCGTATTACTAGCGTGTGGATTCACAGATACGCAGTATTTT.

In this sample, this clone turned up many times. The rearrangement joins TRBV20-1 to TRBJ2-2; 9 positions match TRBD2. CDR1 and CDR2 (germline): DFQATT, SNEGSKA (reference sequence). The CDR3 is made up of 16 amino acids. V dropped 5 bases and J dropped 3; count of bases not matched to a gene: 10. The CDR3 nucleotides read TGCAGTGCTGCCTCCGGAGCGGGAGGATACACCGGGGAGCTGTTTTTT. Its translation: CSAASGAGGYTGELFF.

This clone was recorded at least ten times. The V gene is TRBV5-1, the J gene TRBJ2-2; no firm D call. Trimming shortened V by 5 bases and J by 2 bases, and 13 bases separated the two germline ends. The CDR3 sequence is 15 residues long. Germline values: CDR1 SGHRS, CDR2 YFSETQ. CDR3 sequence: CASSTYEGNTGELFF. In DNA form, the CDR3 reads TGCGCCAGCAGTACTTATGAAGGTAACACCGGGGAGCTGTTTTTT.